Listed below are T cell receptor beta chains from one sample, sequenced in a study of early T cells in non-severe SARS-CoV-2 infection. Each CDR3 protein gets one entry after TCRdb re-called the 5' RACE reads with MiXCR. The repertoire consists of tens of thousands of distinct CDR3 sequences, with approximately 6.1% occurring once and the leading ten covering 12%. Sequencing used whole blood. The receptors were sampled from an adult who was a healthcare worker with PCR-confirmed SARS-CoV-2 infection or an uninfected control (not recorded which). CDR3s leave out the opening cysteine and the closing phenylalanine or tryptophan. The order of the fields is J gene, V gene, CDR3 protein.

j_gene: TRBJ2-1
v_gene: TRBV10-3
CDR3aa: AISLRDRDVEQF

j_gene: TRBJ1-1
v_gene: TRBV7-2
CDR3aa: ASSYWQGANTEAF

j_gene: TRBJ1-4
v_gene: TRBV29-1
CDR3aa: SVEDGGSTNEKLF

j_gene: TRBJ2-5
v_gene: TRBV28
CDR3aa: ASSFTRGGGETQY

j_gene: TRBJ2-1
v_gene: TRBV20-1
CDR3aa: SAASRTYNEQF

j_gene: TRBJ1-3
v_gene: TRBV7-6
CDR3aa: ASSHIDGSSGNTIY

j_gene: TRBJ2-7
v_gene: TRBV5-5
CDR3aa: ASSKGEGYYEQY

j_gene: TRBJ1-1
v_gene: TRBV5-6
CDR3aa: ASTERTGGQTEAF

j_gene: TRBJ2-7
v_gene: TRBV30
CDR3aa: AWTEARNLLREQY

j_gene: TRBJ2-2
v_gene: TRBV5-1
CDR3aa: ASSLSGGPFGLF

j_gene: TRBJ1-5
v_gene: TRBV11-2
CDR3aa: ASSLEPTGQPQH

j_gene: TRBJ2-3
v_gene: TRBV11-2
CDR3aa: ASSKGQGMNTDTQY

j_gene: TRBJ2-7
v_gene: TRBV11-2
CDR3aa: ASSLGPSYEQY

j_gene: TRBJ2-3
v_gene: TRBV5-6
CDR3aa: ASSLIAGGTDTQY

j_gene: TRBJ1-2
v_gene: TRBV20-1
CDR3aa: SAPGTGGAYGYT

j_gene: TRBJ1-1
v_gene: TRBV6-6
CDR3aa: ASSYTPGDSTEAF

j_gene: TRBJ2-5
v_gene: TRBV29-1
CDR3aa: SVEHGSETGYSETQY

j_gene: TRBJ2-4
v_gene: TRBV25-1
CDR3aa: ASSESGGGIAKNIQY

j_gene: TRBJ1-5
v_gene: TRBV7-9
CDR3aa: ASSLESQPQH

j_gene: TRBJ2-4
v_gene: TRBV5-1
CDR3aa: ASSPPAVENIQY

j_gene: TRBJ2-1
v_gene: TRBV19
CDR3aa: ASSFDRTSIAQF

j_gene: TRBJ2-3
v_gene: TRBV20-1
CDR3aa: SAKVVGGVPTDTQY

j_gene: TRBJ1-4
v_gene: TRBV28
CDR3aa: ASSGQIGRNEKLF

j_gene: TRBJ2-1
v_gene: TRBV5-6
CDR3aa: ASSPWTLRGNEQF

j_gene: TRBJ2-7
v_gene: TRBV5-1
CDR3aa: ASSVEVGEQY

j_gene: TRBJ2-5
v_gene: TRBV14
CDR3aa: ASSQDLGTQY

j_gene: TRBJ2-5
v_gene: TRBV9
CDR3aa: ASSTVQGSETQY

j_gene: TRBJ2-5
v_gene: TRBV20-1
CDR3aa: SASKTLSPQETQY

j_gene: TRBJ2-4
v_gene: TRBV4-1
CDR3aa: ASSQAANKAKNIQY

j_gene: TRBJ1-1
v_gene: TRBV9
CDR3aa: ASSVRPNRETEAF

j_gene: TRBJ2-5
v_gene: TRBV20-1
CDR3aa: SAREGGRKETQY

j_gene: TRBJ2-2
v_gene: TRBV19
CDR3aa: ASSLTGSGELF

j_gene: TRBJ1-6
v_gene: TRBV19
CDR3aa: ASRPTGNSPLH

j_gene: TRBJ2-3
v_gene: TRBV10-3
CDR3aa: AISARGLAGGTDTQY

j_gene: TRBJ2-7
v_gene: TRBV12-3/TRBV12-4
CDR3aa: ASSLKTYEQY

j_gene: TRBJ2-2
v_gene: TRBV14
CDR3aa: ASSQITLTSANTGELF

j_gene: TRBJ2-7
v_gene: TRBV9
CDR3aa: ASSVGDREGAYEQY

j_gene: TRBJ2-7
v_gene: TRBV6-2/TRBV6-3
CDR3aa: ASTKLPRYEQY

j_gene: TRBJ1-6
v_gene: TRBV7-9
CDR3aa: ASSRVRDGTNSPLH

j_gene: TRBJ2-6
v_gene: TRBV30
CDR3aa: AWSVSGANVLT

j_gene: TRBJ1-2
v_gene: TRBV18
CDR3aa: ASSPPLPEVGYT

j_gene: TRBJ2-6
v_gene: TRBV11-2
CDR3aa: ASSPLSGANVLT

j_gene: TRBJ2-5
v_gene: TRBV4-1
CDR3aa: ASSPTRQGQETQY

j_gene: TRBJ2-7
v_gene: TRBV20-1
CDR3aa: SALLGQNSYEQY

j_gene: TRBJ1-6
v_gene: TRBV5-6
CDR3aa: ASSYHPIRDRFFYSPLH

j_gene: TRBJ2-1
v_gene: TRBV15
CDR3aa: ATSREPWNEQF

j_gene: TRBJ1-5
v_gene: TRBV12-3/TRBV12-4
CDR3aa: ASNRGGLSNQPQH

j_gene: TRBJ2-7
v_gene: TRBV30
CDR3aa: AWSVIPTGSEQY

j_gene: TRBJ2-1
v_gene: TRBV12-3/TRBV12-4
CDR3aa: ASKSQGRYNEQF

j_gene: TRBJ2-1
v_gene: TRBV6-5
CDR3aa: ASSYSPPGQVNNEQF

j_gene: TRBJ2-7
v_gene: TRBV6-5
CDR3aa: ASKSPGHYSYEQY

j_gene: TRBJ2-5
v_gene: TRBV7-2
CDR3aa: ASSLAHPGRETQY

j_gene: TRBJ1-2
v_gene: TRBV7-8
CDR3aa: ASSPGGGAELYGYT

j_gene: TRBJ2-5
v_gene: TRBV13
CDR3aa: ASSLAGTGKQETQY